These 18 T cell receptor beta chains share one sample of origin, sequenced in a study of cytomegalovirus exposure and HLA in healthy donors. The study ran its PCR with 60 Vbeta and 13 Jbeta primers. This table comes from immunoSEQ multiplex PCR, and its TCRdb copy is limited to in-frame clones, with some not included. This table has about 100,000 clones, around 79% appearing once. Material: PBMCs. These receptors were taken from a middle-aged woman in good health and CMV-seronegative.

In DNA, the CDR3 is TGTGCCAGCAGCCACCAGGGGGTAGCCAACAATGAGCAGTTCTTC. The encoded protein is CASSHQGVANNEQFF. The chain employs TRBV7-9 and TRBJ2-1, with 7 bases that match TRBD1. V was clipped by 5 bases and J by 5 bases; unmatched bases: 9. The CDR3 runs to 15 residues. Germline-derived CDR1 and CDR2 are SEHNR and FQNEAQ (reference sequence).

This chain connects TRBV2 to TRBJ2-5; tentative D call: TRBD1 (6 bases). Between the trimmed V and J ends, which lost 4 bases and 4 bases, there was a span of 16 bases. The CDR3 totals 15 residues. CDR1 and CDR2 (germline): SNHLY, FYNNEI. The CDR3 sequence: CASSAGQREPETQYF. DNA of the CDR3: TGTGCCAGCAGTGCGGGACAAAGGGAACCAGAGACCCAGTACTTC.

V and J are TRBV15 and TRBJ2-7; D call uncertain. CDR1 is LNHNV and CDR2 is YYDKDF in the germline V gene (reference sequence). There are 12 residues in the CDR3. Trimming removed 5 bases from V and 1 base from J, with 6 bases in between. Here the CDR3 DNA reads TGTGCCACCAGCGAGGATTCCTACGAGCAGTACTTC. It yields the protein CATSEDSYEQYF.

The rearrangement links TRBV25-1 to TRBJ2-5; possible D gene TRBD1, 6 bases. The length of the CDR3 is 13 residues. The V end lost 3 bases, the J end lost 4 bases, and 9 bases lay between the germline ends. Germline V gene data show CDR1 as MGHDK and CDR2 as SYGVNS. CDR3 nucleotide sequence: TGTGCCAGCAGTGATTGGGGGCGAGAGACCCAGTACTTC. Translating gives CASSDWGRETQYF.

The chain joins TRBV7-3 to TRBJ1-4; no definite D call. V lost 1 base and J 3 bases, leaving 9 bases between the germline ends. The CDR3 totals 15 residues. Germline CDR1 SGHTA, CDR2 FQGTGA. The CDR3 loop reads CASSLKEAPNEKLFF. The CDR3 coding sequence is TGTGCCAGCAGCTTAAAGGAGGCTCCTAATGAAAAACTGTTTTTT.

This sequence joins TRBV7-9 and TRBJ2-5; 7 bases map to TRBD1. V lost 5 bases, J lost 5 bases, and 8 bases stayed unmatched. Germline CDR1 is SEHNR and CDR2 is FQNEAQ (reference sequence). The CDR3 spans 14 residues. CDR3 nucleotide sequence: TGTGCCAGCAGCCTACGGGACAGTTGGGAGACCCAGTACTTC. It specifies CASSLRDSWETQYF.

This clone was seen only once. The V call is TRBV27, the J call TRBJ2-5; 8 bases match TRBD1. This CDR3 has 17 amino acids. Germline V gives CDR1 MNHEY, CDR2 SMNVEV (reference sequence). Trimming removed 5 bases from V and 3 bases from J; junction bases left unmatched: 14. The CDR3 spells CASSPSGNYRGEETQYF. The CDR3 DNA reads TGTGCCAGCAGTCCAAGTGGGAACTACAGGGGGGAAGAGACCCAGTACTTC.

This chain links TRBV5-1 with TRBJ2-3; weak D call: TRBD2 (5 bases). In germline, CDR1 is SGHRS, CDR2 YFSETQ. The V gene lost 2 bases and the J gene lost 0 bases, with 7 bases spanning the gap. The CDR3 has 14 amino acids. The CDR3 bases are TGCGCCAGCAGCTTTGAGGGTAGCACAGATACGCAGTATTTT. As protein: CASSFEGSTDTQYF.

The gene calls are TRBV29-1 and TRBJ2-3; 12 bases agree with TRBD2. Germline V lookup: CDR1 SQVTM, CDR2 ANQGSEA. V gave up 3 bases and J gave up 3 bases; unmatched junction bases: 4. The CDR3 is 15 residues long. CDR3 bases: TGCAGCGTTGATGAACTAGCGGGGGGAACAGATACGCAGTATTTT. It yields the protein CSVDELAGGTDTQYF.

The gene calls are TRBV28 and TRBJ1-1, with unresolved D. Trimming pared 3 bases from V and 3 bases from J, leaving 14 bases between. CDR3 length: 15 amino acids. Per germline, CDR1 MDHEN and CDR2 SYDVKM. The CDR3 is CASSFHSVSDTEAFF. The DNA for the CDR3 is TGTGCCAGCAGTTTTCACTCGGTATCGGACACTGAAGCTTTCTTT.

The chain links TRBV15 to TRBJ2-3; 8 positions agree with TRBD1. V lost 3 bases to trimming and J lost 0 bases; unmatched junction nucleotides: 5. Germline CDR1 LNHNV, CDR2 YYDKDF (reference sequence). The CDR3 runs 16 residues. The CDR3 protein is CATSRGTGISTDTQYF. CDR3 coding DNA: TGTGCCACCAGCAGGGGGACAGGAATAAGCACAGATACGCAGTATTTT. The entire variable domain, with the rest obtained from reference TRBV15 and TRBJ2-3, is as follows: DAMVIQNPRYQVTQFGKPVTLSCSQTLNHNVMYWYQQKSSQAPKLLFHYYDKDFNNEADTPDNFQSRRPNTSFCFLDIRSPGLGDTAMYLCATSRGTGISTDTQYFGPGTRLTVL.

This clone was seen only once. The chain links TRBV5-4 to TRBJ1-4; perhaps TRBD1 as D (6 bases). Germline V gene lookup returns CDR1 SGHNT and CDR2 YYREEE (reference sequence). The CDR3 is 15 amino acids. V lost 0 bases and J lost 8, with 14 bases in between. The CDR3 sequence: CASSLVGQQPEKLFF. In nucleotides, the CDR3 is TGTGCCAGCAGCTTGGTCGGACAGCAACCAGAAAAACTGTTTTTT.

The chain links TRBV2 to TRBJ2-3; D perhaps matches TRBD2 (6 bases). Trimming shortened V by 4 bases and J by 0 bases, and 14 bases separated the two germline ends. There are 16 residues in the CDR3. Germline CDR1 SNHLY, CDR2 FYNNEI. CDR3 in amino acids: CASSVGRGASTDTQYF. CDR3 coding DNA: TGTGCCAGCAGTGTGGGACGCGGGGCAAGCACAGATACGCAGTATTTT.

The gene calls are TRBV7-9 and TRBJ1-4; perhaps TRBD1 as D (5 bases). Per the germline V gene, CDR1 is SEHNR and CDR2 is FQNEAQ (reference sequence). V was shortened by 5 bases and J by 7 bases, with 14 bases between the two germline ends. The CDR3 is 14 residues long. The CDR3 reads CASSTTGGTEKLFF. CDR3 in DNA: TGTGCCAGCAGCACAACGGGGGGGACTGAAAAACTGTTTTTT.

This sequence joins TRBV11-2 and TRBJ2-7, with D perhaps matching TRBD2 (6 bases). This CDR3 has 15 amino acids. Germline loops: CDR1 SGHAT, CDR2 FQNNGV. V shed 5 bases and J shed 2 bases, with 16 bases lying between them. CDR3 in DNA: TGTGCCAGCAGCGAAGGACCGACGGGGGCCTACGAGCAGTACTTC. Translating gives CASSEGPTGAYEQYF.

In the case of this clone: The sample has other DNA sequences that encode this CDR3 too. This chain joins TRBV7-3 and TRBJ2-1; tentative D call: TRBD2 (5 bases). The ends were cut back, 2 bases at V and 3 bases at J, with 8 bases in the middle. Germline V gene data show CDR1 as SGHTA and CDR2 as FQGTGA. The CDR3 sequence is 14 residues long. The CDR3 loop reads CASSLGGGYNEQFF. In DNA, the CDR3 is TGTGCCAGCAGCTTAGGAGGCGGCTACAATGAGCAGTTCTTC.

V is TRBV5-1 and J is TRBJ2-5; a possible D gene is TRBD1 (6 bases). Trimming removed 2 bases from V and 2 bases from J, with 10 bases in between. CDR1 SGHRS and CDR2 YFSETQ come from the germline V gene. The CDR3 is 14 residues long. The DNA of the CDR3 is TGCGCCAGCAGCTTAACCGGGACACAAGAGACCCAGTACTTC. It is translated as CASSLTGTQETQYF.

This clone was observed a handful of times. The rearrangement uses TRBV7-6 and TRBJ1-5, with unresolved D. This CDR3 has 15 residues. CDR1 is SGHVS and CDR2 is FNYEAQ in the germline V gene. The germline V and J ends were trimmed by 5 bases and 5 bases, with 16 bases remaining between them. CDR3 bases: TGTGCCAGCAGCCCTCGTCCCGGAGGAGATCAGCCCCAGCATTTT. It yields the protein CASSPRPGGDQPQHF.